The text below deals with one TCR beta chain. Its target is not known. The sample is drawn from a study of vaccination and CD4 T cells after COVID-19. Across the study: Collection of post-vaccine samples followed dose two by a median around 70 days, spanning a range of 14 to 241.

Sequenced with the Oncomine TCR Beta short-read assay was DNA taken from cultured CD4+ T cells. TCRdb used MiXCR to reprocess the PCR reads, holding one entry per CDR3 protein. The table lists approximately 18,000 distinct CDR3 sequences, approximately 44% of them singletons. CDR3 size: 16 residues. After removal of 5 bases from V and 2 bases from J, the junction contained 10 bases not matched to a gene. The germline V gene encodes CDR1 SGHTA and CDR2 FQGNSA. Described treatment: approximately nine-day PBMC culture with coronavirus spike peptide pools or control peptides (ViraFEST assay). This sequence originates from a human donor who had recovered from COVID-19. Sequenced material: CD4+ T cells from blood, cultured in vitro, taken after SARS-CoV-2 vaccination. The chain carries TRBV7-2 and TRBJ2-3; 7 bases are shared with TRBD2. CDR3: CASSHTQGGATDTQYF. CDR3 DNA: TGTGCCAGCAGCCACACTCAGGGAGGGGCCACAGATACGCAGTATTTT. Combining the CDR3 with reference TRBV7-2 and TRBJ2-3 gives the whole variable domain GAGVSQSPSNKVTEKGKDVELRCDPISGHTALYWYRQSLGQGLEFLIYFQGNSAPDKSGLPSDRFSAERTGGSVSTLTIQRTQQEDSAVYLCASSHTQGGATDTQYFGPGTRLTVL.